Below are 18 T cell receptor beta chains sequenced from a single sample in a study of beta chain features in type 1 diabetes. Expressed TCRB transcripts were sequenced because the entire RNA isolate underwent reverse transcription. Using immunoSEQ multiplex PCR, the repertoire was profiled, and TCRdb retains in-frame clones only, with some absent. The sample holds 350,000 to 400,000 clones, 10% to 15% seen once. Broader study findings: Type 1 diabetes patients showed a moderate but significant shortening of TCRB CDR3s in all four CD4+ subsets.

No cognate antigen is known for these TCRs. Sequencing was carried out using naive CD4+ T cells from blood. Source of these receptors: a woman between 18 and 29 years old with type 1 diabetes.

V and J are TRBV5-4 and TRBJ2-5, with 9 bases lining up with TRBD1. V was clipped by 2 bases and J by 5 bases; unmatched bases: 4. This CDR3 contains 14 residues. Germline V gene data show CDR1 as SGHNT and CDR2 as YYREEE (reference sequence). The CDR3 sequence is CASSLQGASETQYF. The CDR3 DNA is TGTGCCAGCAGCTTACAGGGGGCATCGGAGACCCAGTACTTC.

The gene calls are TRBV28 and TRBJ2-2, with D possibly matching TRBD2 (6 bases). The V and J ends lost 3 bases and 3 bases respectively, with 14 bases between them. This CDR3 has 16 residues. Germline V CDR1 and CDR2: MDHEN, SYDVKM. The CDR3 region has the DNA TGTGCCAGCAGTTTCCGCCGGGACTTCCACACCGGGGAGCTGTTTTTT. Protein sequence: CASSFRRDFHTGELFF.

This rearrangement joins TRBV29-1 to TRBJ2-6; 7 nucleotides match TRBD1. V lost 7 bases to trimming and J lost 2 bases; unmatched junction nucleotides: 2. Germline CDR1 is SQVTM and CDR2 is ANQGSEA. This CDR3 has 13 residues. CDR3 DNA: TGCAGCGCAGGGGGAACTGGGGCCAACGTCCTGACTTTC. Its translation is CSAGGTGANVLTF. The variable domain in full, with the rest retrieved from reference TRBV29-1 and TRBJ2-6, is SAVISQKPSRDICQRGTSLTIQCQVDSQVTMMFWYRQQPGQSLTLIATANQGSEATYESGFVIDKFPISRPNLTFSTLTVSNMSPEDSSIYLCSAGGTGANVLTFGAGSRLTVL.

The V gene is TRBV7-9, the J gene TRBJ2-3; the D gene is possibly TRBD1 (5 bases). The CDR3 has 15 residues. Germline V lookup: CDR1 SEHNR, CDR2 FQNEAQ (reference sequence). V was pared by 6 bases and J by 0 bases, with 13 bases between. The chain's CDR3 is CASSGWAGSTDTQYF. CDR3 DNA sequence: TGTGCCAGCAGTGGATGGGCAGGGAGCACAGATACGCAGTATTTT.

The genes are TRBV7-2 and TRBJ2-6; D is undetermined. CDR1 and CDR2 from the germline V gene are SGHTA and FQGNSA. V lost 5 bases and J 0 bases, leaving 8 bases between the germline ends. CDR3 length: 15 amino acids. The CDR3 loop is CASSPGFSGANVLTF. The CDR3, as DNA: TGTGCCAGCAGCCCAGGCTTCTCTGGGGCCAACGTCCTGACTTTC.

This clone was detected a few times. J is TRBJ2-1 and V is TRBV7-3, with D perhaps TRBD2 (5 bases). The V end lost 0 bases, the J end lost 8 bases, and 8 bases lay between the germline ends. The germline V gene has CDR1 SGHTA and CDR2 FQGTGA. The CDR3 runs to 13 residues. The CDR3 spells CASSLTFGDEQFF. The DNA of the CDR3 is TGTGCCAGCAGCTTAACGTTCGGGGATGAGCAGTTCTTC. The full variable domain, rest sourced from reference TRBV7-3 and TRBJ2-1, is GAGVSQTPSNKVTEKGKYVELRCDPISGHTALYWYRQSLGQGPEFLIYFQGTGAADDSGLPNDRFFAVRPEGSVSTLKIQRTERGDSAVYLCASSLTFGDEQFFGPGTRLTVL.

The chain combines TRBV23-1 with TRBJ2-1, with unresolved D. TRBV23-1 has ORF status, its function being uncertain. V shed 1 base and J shed 4 bases, with 14 bases lying between them. CDR3 length: 16 residues. The CDR3 protein is CASSQFTSRVYNEQFF. CDR3 nucleotide sequence: TGCGCCAGCAGTCAATTTACATCTCGGGTATACAATGAGCAGTTCTTC.

There are a few counts of this clone. The DNA for the CDR3 is TGCGCCAGCAGCCAAGAGGGAATGCTAGCGGGGGCCCTCGGCACCGGGGAGCTGTTTTTT. Residues: CASSQEGMLAGALGTGELFF. The chain carries TRBV4-1 and TRBJ2-2; 10 positions match TRBD2. V was pared by 0 bases and J by 4 bases, with 14 bases of the junction left unmatched. Germline lookup yields CDR1 MGHRA and CDR2 YSYEKL. CDR3 length: 20 amino acids.

The table lists this clone with a count of one. This rearrangement joins TRBV7-2 to TRBJ2-7; D is perhaps TRBD2 (6 bases). CDR3 size: 12 residues. Trimming shortened V by 1 base and J by 12 bases, and 13 bases separated the two germline ends. The V gene's germline CDR1 is SGHTA and CDR2 FQGNSA. The CDR3 here is CASSLGGAGGYF. DNA for the CDR3: TGTGCCAGCAGCTTAGGCGGGGCCGGGGGGTACTTC. The complete variable domain, with remaining parts taken from reference TRBV7-2 and TRBJ2-7, reads GAGVSQSPSNKVTEKGKDVELRCDPISGHTALYWYRQSLGQGLEFLIYFQGNSAPDKSGLPSDRFSAERTGGSVSTLTIQRTQQEDSAVYLCASSLGGAGGYFGPGTRLTVT.

The chain uses TRBV19 and TRBJ2-1; 9 bases map to TRBD2. This CDR3 has 17 residues. V gave up 7 bases and J gave up 4 bases; unmatched junction bases: 14. Germline assignment: CDR1 LNHDA and CDR2 SQIVND (reference sequence). CDR3 sequence (DNA): TGTGCCAGTATGGGCCGATCGCGGGAGGGCCGGTACAATGAGCAGTTCTTC. It yields the protein CASMGRSREGRYNEQFF.

The V call is TRBV18, the J call TRBJ1-2; D might be TRBD1 (5 bases). The ends were cut back, 6 bases at V and 2 bases at J, with 16 bases in the middle. The CDR3 runs 15 residues. Germline CDR1 KGHSH, CDR2 LQKENI. CDR3 protein: CASSQQETYNYGYTF. In nucleotides, the CDR3 is TGTGCCAGCTCGCAACAGGAGACTTACAACTATGGCTACACCTTC.

The V call is TRBV2, the J call TRBJ1-2; D may be TRBD1 (6 bases). The CDR3 is 14 amino acids. Germline lookup yields CDR1 SNHLY and CDR2 FYNNEI. Trimming shortened V by 6 bases and J by 3 bases, and 14 bases separated the two germline ends. The CDR3 nucleotides read TGTGCCAGCAGAGCGGACAGCCTCTACTATGGCTACACCTTC. Its protein product is CASRADSLYYGYTF.

This chain's CDR3 is CASSLSGRGGGSTEAFF. In DNA form, the CDR3 reads TGTGCCAGCAGCTTGTCAGGGAGAGGCGGGGGGAGCACTGAAGCTTTCTTT. The chain carries TRBV5-4 and TRBJ1-1; D is possibly TRBD1 (5 bases). The CDR3 is 17 amino acids. The V gene's germline CDR1 is SGHNT and CDR2 YYREEE (reference sequence). The V end lost 1 base, the J end lost 4 bases, and 20 bases lay between the germline ends.

This clone has more than one count but fewer than ten. The V and J genes are TRBV2 and TRBJ2-4; 8 nucleotides align to TRBD1. Germline lookup yields CDR1 SNHLY and CDR2 FYNNEI. This CDR3 region has 13 residues. Trimming removed 4 bases from V and 6 bases from J; junction bases left unmatched: 2. The CDR3 region has the DNA TGTGCCAGCAGTGTCGGGACAGGAAACATTCAGTACTTC. Translating gives CASSVGTGNIQYF.

This chain joins TRBV5-4 and TRBJ2-3; TRBD2 aligns across 8 bases. The V gene's germline CDR1 is SGHNT and CDR2 YYREEE (reference sequence). There are 13 residues in the CDR3. V shed 3 bases and J 6 bases; nucleotides not matched to a gene: 3. The CDR3 loop is CASSSPGGDTQYF. CDR3 coding DNA: TGTGCCAGCAGCTCCCCGGGGGGGGATACGCAGTATTTT.

The CDR3 region has the DNA TGCGCCAGCAGCTTTTTCCGGGACTATAAAGATACGCAGTATTTT. As protein: CASSFFRDYKDTQYF. This chain connects TRBV5-1 to TRBJ2-3; 7 nucleotides line up with TRBD2. Trimming took 2 bases from V and 5 from J; bases not matched to a gene: 8. This CDR3 region has 15 residues. Germline lookup yields CDR1 SGHRS and CDR2 YFSETQ.

For this clone: The same CDR3 also results from other DNA sequences found in this sample. The CDR3 bases are TGTGCCAGCAGCTTAGCCAGGGGCAATCAGCCCCAGCATTTT. This encodes CASSLARGNQPQHF. V gene TRBV7-2 combines with J gene TRBJ1-5; D is possibly TRBD1 (5 bases). Looked up from germline, CDR1 is SGHTA and CDR2 is FQGNSA. The CDR3 is 14 residues long. Trimming removed 0 bases from V and 2 bases from J, with 5 bases in between.

The chain combines TRBV5-6 with TRBJ1-1; TRBD1 might be the D (5 bases). This CDR3 region has 16 residues. The V end was cut by 1 base, the J end by 1 base, with 14 bases between. Germline V gene lookup returns CDR1 SGHDT and CDR2 YYEEEE. This chain's CDR3 is CASSLLQGGPNTEAFF. CDR3 nucleotides: TGTGCCAGCAGCTTGTTGCAGGGAGGGCCGAACACTGAAGCTTTCTTT. Full variable domain (missing parts from reference TRBV5-6 and TRBJ1-1): DAGVTQSPTHLIKTRGQQVTLRCSPKSGHDTVSWYQQALGQGPQFIFQYYEEEERQRGNFPDRFSGHQFPNYSSELNVNALLLGDSALYLCASSLLQGGPNTEAFFGQGTRLTVV.